Shown below are 18 T cell receptor beta chains from a single sample sequenced in a study of Ad26.COV2.S vaccination and SARS-CoV-2 variants. Treatment given: around 19 received Ad26.COV2.S at low or high dose, single or two shots; a few received placebo; per-sample allocation not given. Vaccine and placebo recipients were sampled on day 63 after the first injection. The assay was immunoSEQ multiplex PCR, and TCRdb's table has in-frame clones only and misses some. This sample has approximately 340,000 clones; about 88% occur once, and the top ten carry roughly 3.1%. Sample: peripheral blood, taken in a trial of Ad26.COV2.S vaccine versus placebo. The source is a person aged 18-60 years who received the Ad26.COV2.S COVID-19 vaccine or a placebo.

The rearrangement joins TRBV11-2 to TRBJ2-3; D unresolved. Germline V gives CDR1 SGHAT, CDR2 FQNNGV. This CDR3 has 13 residues. The V and J ends lost 1 base and 6 bases respectively, with 8 bases between them. The DNA for the CDR3 is TGTGCCAGCAGCTTAGTTCTATGGGATACGCAGTATTTT. Amino acids: CASSLVLWDTQYF.

This clone was seen only once. V usage is TRBV27 and J usage is TRBJ1-2; D possibly corresponds to TRBD1 (6 bases). CDR1 is MNHEY and CDR2 is SMNVEV in the germline V gene (reference sequence). Trimming removed 5 bases from V and 2 bases from J, with 21 bases in between. The CDR3 runs 17 residues. The CDR3 region has the DNA TGTGCCAGCAGTCGAGCTGATCAGGGGATGGGCAACTATGGCTACACCTTC. Translation gives CASSRADQGMGNYGYTF.

The chain carries TRBV30 and TRBJ1-1, with D unresolved. Between the trimmed V and J ends, which lost 3 bases and 10 bases, there was a span of 24 bases. The length of the CDR3 is 15 residues. Germline CDR1 is GTSNPN and CDR2 is SVGIG (reference sequence). The CDR3: CAWRILTDRTGAAFF. CDR3 in DNA: TGTGCCTGGAGGATTTTAACCGATCGGACCGGAGCAGCTTTCTTT.

The chain couples TRBV7-2 to TRBJ1-6; D is perhaps TRBD1 (5 bases). Germline lookup yields CDR1 SGHTA and CDR2 FQGNSA. The length of the CDR3 is 18 residues. Trimming left V 3 bases short and J 0 bases short, with 15 bases between. Here the CDR3 reads CASSFHIGGSSYNSPLHF. Here the CDR3 DNA reads TGTGCCAGCAGCTTTCATATCGGGGGGAGCTCCTATAATTCACCCCTCCACTTT.

The chain couples TRBV24-1 to TRBJ2-4; D ambiguous. Per germline, CDR1 KGHDR and CDR2 SFDVKD. The CDR3 runs to 14 residues. Trimming shortened V by 3 bases and J by 3 bases, and 8 bases separated the two germline ends. CDR3 protein: CATSDGVNKNIQYF. As DNA, the CDR3 is TGTGCCACCAGTGATGGGGTGAACAAAAACATTCAGTACTTC.

The chain combines TRBV12-3 or TRBV12-4 with TRBJ2-5; D is ambiguous. V dropped 5 bases and J dropped 5 bases, with 12 bases sitting between them. The CDR3 has 13 amino acids. CDR3 in amino acids: CASSLNYGETQYF. CDR3 DNA sequence: TGTGCCAGCAGTCTAAACTACGGGGAGACCCAGTACTTC.

This rearrangement joins TRBV7-2 to TRBJ2-3; tentative D call: TRBD1 (6 bases). The germline gives CDR1 SGHTA, CDR2 FQGNSA. V was pared by 2 bases and J by 5 bases, with 11 bases between. The CDR3 spans 14 residues. CDR3 nucleotide sequence: TGTGCCAGCAGCTTACGAGGGGGTAGAGATACGCAGTATTTT. Translating gives CASSLRGGRDTQYF.

The V call is TRBV3-1 (or the pseudogene TRBV3-2), the J call TRBJ1-3; D unresolved. CDR3 length: 15 residues. The V gene lost 0 bases and the J gene lost 3 bases, with 9 bases spanning the gap. Germline V gene sequence: CDR1 LGHDT, CDR2 YNNKEL (reference sequence). CDR3 bases: TGTGCCAGCAGCCAAGATTGGGGTGGTGGAAACACCATATATTTT. Residues: CASSQDWGGGNTIYF.

This CDR3 reads CASSQEPASTDTQYF. The CDR3 bases are TGCGCCAGCAGCCAAGAGCCAGCTAGCACAGATACGCAGTATTTT. V usage is TRBV4-3 and J usage is TRBJ2-3; D ambiguous. CDR1 is LGHNA, CDR2 YSLEER, per germline. The CDR3 consists of 15 residues. V was clipped by 0 bases and J by 0 bases, with 7 bases between them.

The CDR3 coding sequence is TGTGCCAGTAGTATAGATCCCGACAGCAGCACAGATACGCAGTATTTT. Translation: CASSIDPDSSTDTQYF. J is TRBJ2-3 and V is TRBV19, with D tentatively TRBD1 (5 bases). V was pared by 0 bases and J by 0 bases, with 10 bases between. Germline CDR1 reads LNHDA; CDR2 reads SQIVND (reference sequence). The CDR3 consists of 16 residues. The variable domain in full, with the rest retrieved from reference TRBV19 and TRBJ2-3, is DGGITQSPKYLFRKEGQNVTLSCEQNLNHDAMYWYRQDPGQGLRLIYYSQIVNDFQKGDIAEGYSVSREKKESFPLTVTSAQKNPTAFYLCASSIDPDSSTDTQYFGPGTRLTVL.

The rearrangement links TRBV6-5 to TRBJ2-7; D is uncertain. CDR1 and CDR2 (germline): MNHEY, SVGAGI. The CDR3 runs to 13 residues. The germline V and J ends were trimmed by 7 bases and 7 bases, with 17 bases remaining between them. The CDR3 coding sequence is TGTGCCAGCAACCCTAGGTACGGCGGAGAGCAGTACTTC. Translating gives CASNPRYGGEQYF.

The rearrangement joins TRBV7-9 to TRBJ1-5; TRBD1 aligns across 11 bases. The CDR3 contains 15 residues. The V and J ends lost 4 bases and 7 bases, in that order; junction bases with no gene match: 6. From germline, CDR1 is SEHNR and CDR2 FQNEAQ (reference sequence). CDR3 coding DNA: TGTGCCAGCAGCTCCGGGACAGGGGGTCTCCAGCCCCAGCATTTT. Its translation: CASSSGTGGLQPQHF. The full variable domain, rest sourced from reference TRBV7-9 and TRBJ1-5, is DTGVSQNPRHKITKRGQNVTFRCDPISEHNRLYWYRQTLGQGPEFLTYFQNEAQLEKSRLLSDRFSAERPKGSFSTLEIQRTEQGDSAMYLCASSSGTGGLQPQHFGDGTRLSIL.

The chain recombines TRBV6-5 with TRBJ1-1; unclear D gene. The CDR3 consists of 12 residues. Germline V CDR1 and CDR2: MNHEY, SVGAGI. The germline V and J ends were trimmed by 5 bases and 6 bases, with 10 bases remaining between them. CDR3 sequence: CASSKDQAEAFF. CDR3 sequence (DNA): TGTGCCAGCAGTAAGGACCAGGCTGAAGCTTTCTTT.

This chain uses TRBV2 with TRBJ2-7, with TRBD1 matching over 7 bases. Germline CDR1 and CDR2: SNHLY and FYNNEI. The J segment lost 3 bases and the V segment lost 3 bases, leaving 8 bases of the junction unmatched. The CDR3 is 15 amino acids. As DNA, the CDR3 is TGTGCCAGCAGTGACCTATTACAGGGGTTCTACGAGCAGTACTTC. Translation gives CASSDLLQGFYEQYF.

The chain carries TRBV30 and TRBJ2-2, with a possible D match to TRBD2 (6 bases). In germline, CDR1 is GTSNPN, CDR2 SVGIG (reference sequence). The CDR3 loop spans 15 amino acids. V was clipped by 2 bases and J by 8 bases, with 18 bases between them. CDR3 amino acids: CAWSPKRVAAGELFF. The CDR3 bases are TGTGCCTGGAGTCCCAAGCGGGTGGCTGCTGGGGAGCTGTTTTTT.

This clone was observed once. This chain's CDR3 is CASTREPTGFTEAFF. CDR3 nucleotide sequence: TGTGCCAGCACCCGCGAACCGACAGGGTTCACTGAAGCTTTCTTT. The chain has TRBV6-6 and TRBJ1-1; 7 bases align to TRBD1. CDR3 length: 15 amino acids. Germline V gene lookup returns CDR1 MNHNY and CDR2 SVGAGI (reference sequence). V dropped 7 bases and J dropped 4; count of bases not matched to a gene: 12.

V is TRBV6-5 and J is TRBJ2-1, with 8 bases matching TRBD1. The CDR3 loop spans 14 amino acids. Germline CDR1 and CDR2: MNHEY and SVGAGI. J lost 3 bases, V lost 6 bases, and 4 bases had no gene match. The CDR3 reads CASSRDRSYNEQFF. In DNA, the CDR3 is TGTGCCAGCAGCCGGGACAGGAGCTACAATGAGCAGTTCTTC.

The chain couples TRBV5-1 to TRBJ2-2; D may be TRBD1 (6 bases). Per the germline V gene, CDR1 is SGHRS and CDR2 is YFSETQ. This CDR3 spans 15 amino acids. V was pared by 4 bases and J by 7 bases, with 17 bases between. Here the CDR3 reads CASSGGPGANGELFF. The CDR3 nucleotides are TGCGCCAGCAGCGGTGGACCAGGGGCAAACGGGGAGCTGTTTTTT.